Listed below are T cell receptor beta chains from one sample, sequenced in a study of early T cells in non-severe SARS-CoV-2 infection. MiXCR, run by TCRdb on the 5' RACE reads, gives a single entry per CDR3 protein. Among roughly 80,000 distinct CDR3 sequences listed, more than 13% were seen once. Material for sequencing was whole blood. Source of these receptors: an adult who was a healthcare worker with PCR-confirmed SARS-CoV-2 infection or an uninfected control (not recorded which). Both conserved end residues are part of each CDR3. The D gene is left open where the match is weak. Clone size is given for some rows only: seen once, a few or many times, or a class if the clone is expanded.

d_call | clone_size | j_call | v_call | cdr3_nt | cdr3_aa
TRBD2 | NA | TRBJ2-1 | TRBV11-2 | TGTGCCAGCAGCTTGTCACTAGCGGTTCTATACAATGAGCAGTTCTTC | CASSLSLAVLYNEQFF
TRBD2 | NA | TRBJ2-3 | TRBV12-3/TRBV12-4 | TGTGCCAGCAGTTTAGAACTAGCGGTCGGCACAGATACGCAGTATTTT | CASSLELAVGTDTQYF
NA | many | TRBJ2-5 | TRBV10-3 | TGTGCCATCAGTGAGAAGGCGGGTAGGGAGACCCAGTACTTC | CAISEKAGRETQYF
TRBD1 | NA | TRBJ1-5 | TRBV7-9 | TGTGCCAGCAGTTCCGGGGACAGGGGTATGCGTCAGCCCCAGCATTTT | CASSSGDRGMRQPQHF
TRBD2 | many | TRBJ2-3 | TRBV2 | TGTGCCAGCAGGTCCGGGACCCGGCGGGGGGATACGCAGTATTTT | CASRSGTRRGDTQYF
NA | few | TRBJ2-7 | TRBV29-1 | TGCAGCGTTTTGGTCAGGACCTACGAGCAGTACTTC | CSVLVRTYEQYF
NA | NA | TRBJ2-5 | TRBV7-9 | TGTGCCAGCAGCTTTATGCGGGGCCAAGAGACCCAGTACTTC | CASSFMRGQETQYF
NA | NA | TRBJ2-7 | TRBV5-1 | TGCGCCAGCAGCTCCTGGGCGGGGTCCTACGAGCAGTACTTC | CASSSWAGSYEQYF
NA | NA | TRBJ2-3 | TRBV6-2/TRBV6-3 | TGTGCCAGCAGTTTTAGGTTTTCAGAAAGAAATACGCAGTATTTT | CASSFRFSERNTQYF
NA | once | TRBJ2-1 | TRBV7-3 | TGTGCCAGCAGCATATCTAGTATGACGGGAGCAGGCAATGAGCAGTTCTTC | CASSISSMTGAGNEQFF
NA | many | TRBJ2-1 | TRBV25-1 | TGTGCCAGCTCGTATTTCGAGGGCGATGAGCAGTTCTTC | CASSYFEGDEQFF
NA | NA | TRBJ2-2 | TRBV18 | TGTGCCAGCTCACCAAGGCTAGGAGGGACCGGGGAGCTGTTTTTT | CASSPRLGGTGELFF
TRBD1 | few | TRBJ1-2 | TRBV20-1 | TGCAGTGCCCACTCCGGGACAGGGATGGAAGGGAACTATGGCTACACCTTC | CSAHSGTGMEGNYGYTF
NA | NA | TRBJ1-1 | TRBV5-1 | TGCGCCAGCAGCTTAGGACAGCTACGGACTGAAGCTTTCTTT | CASSLGQLRTEAFF
TRBD2 | many | TRBJ2-5 | TRBV7-3 | TGTGCCAGCAGCTATGGCGGGGGGGACCAAGAGACCCAGTACTTC | CASSYGGGDQETQYF
NA | once | TRBJ2-3 | TRBV9 | TGTGCCAGCAGCGTAGAAGAGGGGGGGACAGATACGCAGTATTTT | CASSVEEGGTDTQYF
NA | few | TRBJ2-3 | TRBV4-2 | TGTGCCAGCAGCCAAGATCACGAAGTCACAGATACGCAGTATTTT | CASSQDHEVTDTQYF
TRBD1 | many | TRBJ1-5 | TRBV12-3/TRBV12-4 | TGTGCCAGCAGCCCCGGGACAGGTCGTAATCAGCCCCAGCATTTT | CASSPGTGRNQPQHF
NA | NA | TRBJ2-1 | TRBV6-1 | TGTGCCAGCAGTGAGAGGACCCAGGGGATTCGGACCGAGAACAATGAGCAGTTCTTC | CASSERTQGIRTENNEQFF
NA | few | TRBJ2-5 | TRBV20-1 | TGCAGTGCTATCCCTGGCGGGGAAGAGACCCAGTACTTC | CSAIPGGEETQYF
NA | many | TRBJ2-1 | TRBV7-6 | TGTGCCAGCAGCACTCCGGGACTCTCCTACAATGAGCAGTTCTTC | CASSTPGLSYNEQFF
TRBD2 | many | TRBJ2-1 | TRBV5-1 | TGCGCCAGCAGCTTGGGTCTAGCGGGGGCTATCAATGAGCAGTTCTTC | CASSLGLAGAINEQFF
NA | few | TRBJ2-7 | TRBV5-4 | TGTGCCAGCAGCTTGGAGGCAGGGGTGACCTACGAGCAGTACTTC | CASSLEAGVTYEQYF
NA | many | TRBJ1-4 | TRBV19 | TGTGCCAGTGCCATGGCGGTCCGGAAGGAAAAACTGTTTTTT | CASAMAVRKEKLFF
NA | many | TRBJ2-7 | TRBV19 | TGTGCCAGTAGTCCGGGTCTGTCCTACGAGCAGTACTTC | CASSPGLSYEQYF
TRBD2 | NA | TRBJ2-3 | TRBV7-2 | TGTGCCAGCAGCGCTGGGGTACTAGCGGGGGCCTACACAGATACGCAGTATTTT | CASSAGVLAGAYTDTQYF
NA | NA | TRBJ1-3 | TRBV5-1 | TGCGCCAGCAGCTTGGATTCTTCATGGAACACCATATATTTT | CASSLDSSWNTIYF
NA | many | TRBJ2-3 | TRBV29-1 | TGCAGCGTTGAAGGGCTTACAGATACGCAGTATTTT | CSVEGLTDTQYF
NA | few | TRBJ1-5 | TRBV20-1 | TGCAGTGCTAAACAGGGAAGGGGCAATCAGCCCCAGCATTTT | CSAKQGRGNQPQHF
NA | NA | TRBJ1-4 | TRBV27 | TGTGCCAGCAGTCCACACTTCACTACAACTAATGAAAAACTGTTTTTT | CASSPHFTTTNEKLFF
NA | many | TRBJ2-2 | TRBV11-2 | TGTGCCAGCAGCTTAGTCGGGATCGGCGGGGAGCTGTTTTTT | CASSLVGIGGELFF